This T cell receptor beta chain was sequenced for a study of blood T cell repertoires in COVID-19 (dated by TCRdb to 2020 to 2021). At the level of the whole study: Samples covering the acute and convalescent phases of COVID-19 were provided by collaborators in the United States, Italy and Spain. The prospective study material was composed of cDNA or gDNA derived from T cells, B-cell-depleted T cells, or PBMCs. The dataset comprised deeply sampled blood TCRbeta repertoires from subjects exposed to, actively infected with, or recovered from COVID-19. The repertoires were released in a freely available public database intended as a resource for research on the immune response to SARS-CoV-2. Samples came from the ongoing ImmuneRACE study (first 160 participants) plus 1,254 subjects from 6 global collaborators. A de-identified subject ID, COVID-19 status, age in years and sex were almost always included in the sample metadata. HLA class I and class II types, where available, came from metadata supplied by the sample provider rather than from assay-based typing.

As to this clone: Its antigen is unknown. No qualities accompany the bases; no much larger clone lies one base away.

TCRbeta CDR3 regions were amplified from genomic DNA by means of the immunoSEQ Assay, a bias-controlled multiplex PCR. On the study's bioinformatics: Nucleated cell counts per sample were estimated from amplification of reference gene primers within the assay. Sequence reads were collapsed and filtered to measure the absolute abundance of every unique TCRbeta CDR3 rearrangement. Productive Simpson clonality was computed per sample as the square root of Simpson's diversity index over productive rearrangements. TCRdb obtained this table from immuneACCESS and retained in-frame rearrangements with V and J assigned. These tables miss some clones; where compared with another copy, unresolved V genes account for less than half of the shortfall, and the remainder is unexplained. V and J calls and clone size are those listed in that table; D and trimming were worked out from the DNA. Counted in this sample were almost 200,000 clones; more than 70% of them appeared once. Approximately 8% of the sample belongs to the ten largest clones.

Enrolling through a virtual design, the prospective study's participants ranged in age from roughly 18 to 95 years and lived across 20 to 30 United States geographic areas. In the prospective study, participants were assigned to cohorts based on the clinical history participants reported in a screening survey and a study questionnaire. For ImmuneRACE Cohort 3, a participant was defined as recovered based on two consecutive negative NP/OP PCR tests, clearance by a healthcare professional, or resolution of symptoms. In the prospective study, whole blood, serum and a nasopharyngeal or oropharyngeal swab were collected from each participant by mobile phlebotomists. Over a roughly two-month period, participants in the prospective study had the option of providing additional blood draws and questionnaires. Prospective study blood samples were shipped either frozen or at room temperature before DNA extraction.

Study-level results and caveats: How much clinical and demographic metadata was included differed by source and by participant, and the metadata was provided uncurated.

The germline V gene specifies MNHEY as CDR1 and SVGEGT as CDR2. V lost 3 bases and J lost 6 bases, and the count of bases not matched to a germline gene is 7. Including cysteine and phenylalanine, the CDR3 has 14 amino acids. Only the CDR3 part of the read is kept: 42 bases, read in frame from the first base. The chain is encoded by TRBV6-2 or TRBV6-3 joined to TRBJ2-7, and 8 junction bases match TRBD1. Sequencing was done on a sample of PBMCs or T cells enriched from blood (not recorded which). The receptor was derived from a woman aged 18-29 years who had recovered from COVID-19. The nucleotides are TGTGCCAGCAGTTATGGGACAGGAGGGAGCGAGCAGTACTTC. Its translation is CASSYGTGGSEQYF.